This T cell receptor (beta chain) emerged from a study of blood T cell repertoires in COVID-19. Study-level background: COVID-19 samples, acute and convalescent, were from the United States, Italy and Spain. The cDNA or gDNA used as material had been derived from T cells, B-cell-depleted T cells, or PBMCs.

As originally analysed: Cell counts per sample came from amplifying reference gene primers. Here immunoSEQ multiplex PCR was the method, and the copy in TCRdb shows in-frame clones only, minus some. V, J and clone size are those of that table, while D and trimming were read from the DNA. Among tens of thousands of clones listed, around four fifths were seen once. This clone was seen once. The CDR3 has 16 residues. Per germline, CDR1 SGHTA and CDR2 FQGNSA. J gave up 4 bases and V 1 base, and 7 bases lay outside the gene matches. Material for sequencing was peripheral blood. This sequence originates from a human donor in a cohort sampled during active COVID-19. This chain joins TRBV7-2 and TRBJ2-7; 10 bases map to TRBD2. The DNA of the CDR3 is TGTGCCAGCAGCTTAGTTCCTAGCGGGGGTCGGTACGAGCAGTACTTC. Amino acid sequence: CASSLVPSGGRYEQYF. Supplemented by reference TRBV7-2 and TRBJ2-7, the full variable domain reads GAGVSQSPSNKVTEKGKDVELRCDPISGHTALYWYRQSLGQGLEFLIYFQGNSAPDKSGLPSDRFSAERTGGSVSTLTIQRTQQEDSAVYLCASSLVPSGGRYEQYFGPGTRLTVT.